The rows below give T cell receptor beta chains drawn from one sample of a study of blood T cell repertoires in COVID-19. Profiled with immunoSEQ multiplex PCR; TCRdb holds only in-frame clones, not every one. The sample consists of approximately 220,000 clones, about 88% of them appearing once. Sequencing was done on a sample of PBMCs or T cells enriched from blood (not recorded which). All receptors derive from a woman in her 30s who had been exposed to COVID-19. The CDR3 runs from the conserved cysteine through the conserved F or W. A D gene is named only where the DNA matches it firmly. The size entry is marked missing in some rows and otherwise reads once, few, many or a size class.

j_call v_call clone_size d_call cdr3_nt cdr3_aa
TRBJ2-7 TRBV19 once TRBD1 TGTGCCAGTAGTCGACAGGGTTACGAGCAGTACTTC CASSRQGYEQYF
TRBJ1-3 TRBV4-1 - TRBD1 TGCGCCAGCAGCCCCACAGGGGATGTGGGAAACACCATATATTTT CASSPTGDVGNTIYF
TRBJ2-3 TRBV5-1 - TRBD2 TGCGCCAGCAGCGGTTTAGCGGGGGGCACAGATACGCAGTATTTT CASSGLAGGTDTQYF
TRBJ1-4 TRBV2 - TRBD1 TGTGCCAGCAGTGAAGGGACAGGGGTTGAAAAACTGTTTTTT CASSEGTGVEKLFF
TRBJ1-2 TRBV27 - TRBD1 TGTGCCAGCAGTTGGACAGGCACCAGTAACTATGGCTACACCTTC CASSWTGTSNYGYTF
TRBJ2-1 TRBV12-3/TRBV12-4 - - TGTGCCAGCAGTTTTTCGGAGCATGAGCAGTTCTTC CASSFSEHEQFF
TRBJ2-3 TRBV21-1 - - TGTGCCAGCTCGCCATCGGGGTCCCTTTGCACAGATACGCAGTATTTT CASSPSGSLCTDTQYF
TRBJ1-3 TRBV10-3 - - TGTGCCTTGGAGAGAAACACCATATATTTT CALERNTIYF
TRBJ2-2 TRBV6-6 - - TGTGCCAGCAGTCTAGCCGGGGGGCGGACGAACACCGGGGAGCTGTTTTTT CASSLAGGRTNTGELFF
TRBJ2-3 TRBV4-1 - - TGCGCCAGCAGCCAAGACCCCCGGCCGGGTACTAGCACAGATACGCAGTATTTT CASSQDPRPGTSTDTQYF
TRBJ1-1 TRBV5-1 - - TGCGCCAGCAGCTTGGAAGTTGGGACAAGCACATCCTTTGCTTTCTTT CASSLEVGTSTSFAFF
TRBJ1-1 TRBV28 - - TGTGCCAGCACCACCTTGCGATTGGTGACAGAATATCTGAACACTGAAGCTTTCTTT CASTTLRLVTEYLNTEAFF
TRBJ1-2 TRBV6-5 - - TGTGCCAGCAGTTACTCTAGAGACAGGTCGCTTGGCTACACCTTC CASSYSRDRSLGYTF
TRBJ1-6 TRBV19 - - TGTGCCAGTAACCCGGAGGTAAATAATTCACCCCTCCACTTT CASNPEVNNSPLHF
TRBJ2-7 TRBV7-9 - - TGTGCCAGCAGCTTGGGCAGGATCAGGGGAGAGGAGCAGTACTTC CASSLGRIRGEEQYF
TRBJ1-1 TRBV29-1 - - TGCAGCGTTGCCACTGTGATGAACACTGAAGCTTTCTTT CSVATVMNTEAFF
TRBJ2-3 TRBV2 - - TGTGCCAGCAAAGGAGGTCTCGGGATTGGAGCAGATACGCAGTATTTT CASKGGLGIGADTQYF
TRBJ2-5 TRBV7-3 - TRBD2 TGTGCCAGCAGCGCTACTAGCGGGGGGGCGGTCAAGCCACAAGAGACCCAGTACTTC CASSATSGGAVKPQETQYF
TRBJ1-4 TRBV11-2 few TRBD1 TGTGCCAGCAGCTTTACCGGGACAGGGGGAGAAAAACTGTTTTTT CASSFTGTGGEKLFF
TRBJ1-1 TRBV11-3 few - TGTGCCAGCAGCTTGTCCGGAGATAACACTGAAGCTTTCTTT CASSLSGDNTEAFF
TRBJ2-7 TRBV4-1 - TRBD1 TGCGCCAGCAGCCAAGCCGGGACAGGTTACGAGCAGTACTTC CASSQAGTGYEQYF
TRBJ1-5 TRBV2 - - TGTGCCAGCAGCTCTCGCGGCGGGCAGCCCCAGCATTTT CASSSRGGQPQHF
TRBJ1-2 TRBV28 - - TGTGCCAGCATCCCCGATGGGGGCAGGAGCTATGGCTACACCTTC CASIPDGGRSYGYTF
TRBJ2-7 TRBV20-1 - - TGCAGTGCCATCGACAGCTACGAGCAGTACTTC CSAIDSYEQYF